The 13 T cell receptor beta chains below were found in one sample sequenced in a study of T cells in Graves' hyperthyroidism and ophthalmopathy. The CDR3 regions of TCR beta were amplified from RNA transcripts. HTBI primers were used for first-round RT-PCR of the TCR CDR3. TCRdb independently ran MiXCR on the multiplex PCR reads; one entry per CDR3 protein. The sample consists of more than 300,000 distinct CDR3 sequences, approximately 14% of them appearing once. The source material was blood. These receptors were collected from a woman aged 25 to 45 with Graves' ophthalmopathy.

This clonotype occurred many times. The V call is TRBV27, the J call TRBJ1-5; D remains ambiguous. This CDR3 region has 16 residues. Germline-derived CDR1 and CDR2 are MNHEY and SMNVEV (reference sequence). V gave up 6 bases and J gave up 1 base, with 16 bases separating them. CDR3: CASRAFSVASNQPQHF. For the CDR3, the DNA is TGTGCCAGCAGAGCATTCTCAGTAGCGAGCAATCAGCCCCAGCATTTT.

This clonotype was seen more than once but under ten times. The rearrangement links TRBV19 to TRBJ2-3, with D uncertain. V was trimmed by 1 base and J by 0 bases, leaving 5 bases between them. Germline values: CDR1 LNHDA, CDR2 SQIVND (reference sequence). The CDR3 runs to 14 residues. The CDR3 coding sequence is TGTGCCAGTAGTATAGCAGGCAGCACAGATACGCAGTATTTT. Translated: CASSIAGSTDTQYF.

This clonotype showed up many times. The chain combines TRBV12-3 or TRBV12-4 with TRBJ1-1; D may be TRBD1 (6 bases). The CDR3 has 14 amino acids. Trimming took off 5 bases at V and 2 bases at J, with 12 bases between the two ends. CDR3 sequence reads: CASSHRDPNTEAFF. CDR3 sequence (DNA): TGTGCCAGCAGTCACAGGGATCCCAACACTGAAGCTTTCTTT.

This clonotype showed up just a few times. The chain recombines TRBV9 with TRBJ2-3; 7 bases map to TRBD2. The CDR3 runs 15 residues. V dropped 4 bases and J dropped 4; count of bases not matched to a gene: 9. Germline CDR1 SGDLS, CDR2 YYNGEE. CDR3 sequence (DNA): TGTGCCAGCAGCACCACCGGGACTATCTCAGATACGCAGTATTTT. Amino acids: CASSTTGTISDTQYF.

The V and J genes are TRBV5-1 and TRBJ2-2, with D possibly called TRBD1 or TRBD2 (5 bases each). V lost 3 bases to trimming and J lost 1 base, with 10 bases between them. Germline V gene sequence: CDR1 SGHRS, CDR2 YFSETQ. The CDR3 runs 15 residues. CDR3 protein: CASSWGTENTGELFF. The DNA for the CDR3 is TGCGCCAGCAGCTGGGGGACGGAGAACACCGGGGAGCTGTTTTTT.

This clonotype was counted many times. The chain joins TRBV10-2 to TRBJ1-5; no clear D. Germline V gene sequence: CDR1 WSHSY, CDR2 SAAADI. Trimming took 3 bases from V and 6 from J, leaving 15 bases between them. The CDR3 has 15 residues. The CDR3: CASSELGIVAQPQHF. The CDR3 DNA is TGCGCCAGCAGTGAACTGGGTATTGTAGCTCAGCCCCAGCATTTT.

Many counts were recorded for this clonotype. The rearrangement links TRBV3-1 to TRBJ2-2; 10 bases are shared with TRBD1. J gave up 2 bases and V 8 bases, and 11 bases lay outside the gene matches. Germline CDR1 is LGHDT and CDR2 is YNNKEL (reference sequence). The CDR3 sequence is 17 residues long. The CDR3 DNA reads TGTGCCAGCGGAAAGAGCGGGACAGGGGTTAACACCGGGGAGCTGTTTTTT. This gives the protein CASGKSGTGVNTGELFF.

This clonotype was counted many times. The rearrangement joins TRBV6-1 to TRBJ2-1; TRBD1 is a possible D gene (5 bases). Trimming shortened V by 5 bases and J by 8 bases, and 19 bases separated the two germline ends. The CDR3 length is 15 residues. Looked up from germline, CDR1 is MNHNS and CDR2 is SASEGT. This CDR3 is CASSYGQGGFYEQFF. CDR3 nucleotides: TGTGCCAGCAGTTACGGGCAGGGCGGTTTCTATGAGCAGTTCTTC.

Concerning this clonotype: A much larger clone sits a single nucleotide away, making a read error possible. The gene calls are TRBV6-1 and TRBJ2-7; 7 bases are shared with TRBD1. The CDR3 spans 14 residues. V dropped 5 bases and J dropped 5; count of bases not matched to a gene: 9. Germline V gene lookup returns CDR1 MNHNS and CDR2 SASEGT. CDR3 amino acids: CASSLTGSPHEQYF. The CDR3 DNA is TGTGCCAGCAGTCTGACAGGGTCCCCCCACGAGCAGTACTTC.

This clonotype came up many times. This chain joins TRBV20-1 and TRBJ2-3; D is undetermined. Germline V gives CDR1 DFQATT, CDR2 SNEGSKA (reference sequence). The CDR3 spans 11 residues. V lost 2 bases and J lost 3, with 3 bases in between. The CDR3 nucleotides are TGCAGTGCTAGATTAACAGATACGCAGTATTTT. Its translation is CSARLTDTQYF.

This clonotype was counted many times. The J gene is TRBJ1-1, the V gene TRBV6-1, with D possibly TRBD1 on 6 matching bases. The CDR3 is 16 residues long. Trimming cost V 3 bases and J 5 bases, with 19 bases left between them. CDR1 is MNHNS and CDR2 is SASEGT in the germline V gene. The CDR3 loop is CASSDRGRIGWTEAFF. The CDR3 nucleotides are TGTGCCAGCAGTGACCGGGGGCGCATCGGTTGGACTGAAGCTTTCTTT.

This clonotype was observed many times. The V gene is TRBV12-5, the J gene TRBJ2-7; 9 bases line up with TRBD1. Per the germline V gene, CDR1 is LGHNT and CDR2 is FRNRAP. V was pared by 4 bases and J by 5 bases, with 6 bases of the junction left unmatched. The CDR3 spans 14 residues. The CDR3 sequence: CASGSDRGFDEQYF. The CDR3 region has the DNA TGTGCTAGTGGTTCCGACAGGGGGTTCGACGAGCAGTACTTC.

This clonotype has a count of ten or more. This chain connects TRBV5-1 to TRBJ2-1, with 11 positions matching TRBD2. Looked up from germline, CDR1 is SGHRS and CDR2 is YFSETQ. The CDR3 consists of 16 residues. V shed 2 bases and J 7 bases; nucleotides not matched to a gene: 8. The CDR3 DNA sequence: TGCGCCAGCAGCTTTGGCGAGACTAGCGGGGATAATGAGCAGTTCTTC. It specifies CASSFGETSGDNEQFF.